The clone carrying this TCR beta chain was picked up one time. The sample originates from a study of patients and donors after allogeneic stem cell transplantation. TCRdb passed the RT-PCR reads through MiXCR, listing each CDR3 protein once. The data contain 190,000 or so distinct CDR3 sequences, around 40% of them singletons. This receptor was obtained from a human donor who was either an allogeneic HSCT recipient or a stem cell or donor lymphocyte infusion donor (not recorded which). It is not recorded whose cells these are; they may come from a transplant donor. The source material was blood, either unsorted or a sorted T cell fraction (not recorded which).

CDR3 sequence reads: CASSPGRFLGGYTF. The CDR3 nucleotides read TGCGCCAGCAGCCCCGGCCGATTTTTAGGTGGCTACACCTTC. This chain joins TRBV4-3 and TRBJ1-2; D is ambiguous. Germline V gene sequence: CDR1 LGHNA, CDR2 YSLEER. The V gene lost 4 bases and the J gene lost 7 bases, with 16 bases spanning the gap. CDR3 size: 14 residues.